This record looks at one TCR beta chain sequence and its context. Its specific antigen is unknown. Base qualities were left out, and no much larger clone turns up one base away. These data come from a study of regulatory T cells in long-lasting Graves disease (TCRdb year 2021). With regard to the full study: Patients with newly diagnosed Graves' disease had been on antithyroid drugs for under 3 months. Patients with persistent Graves' disease were compared with patients with newly diagnosed Graves' disease using TCR sequencing and RNA sequencing of peripheral blood. The study took place in China and was registered as a clinical trial. TCR sequencing covered roughly 13 persistent and roughly 20 newly diagnosed Graves' disease patients, about 35 samples in total. What the work shows at the level of the full study, not this receptor alone: Persistent Graves' disease patients showed lower TCR Shannon entropy and fewer highly expanded clones than newly diagnosed patients, suggesting clonal expansion. The small sample size was acknowledged by the authors as a limitation that may reduce accuracy. More public clonotypes were shared among persistent patients (roughly 3,000) than among newly diagnosed patients (over 900). Persistent disease showed preferential use of TRBV28, TRBJ1-2 and TRBJ2-5, whereas newly diagnosed disease favored TRBV20-1 and TRBJ2-1. Sequencing and analysis were limited to the TCR beta chain. Peripheral blood alone was examined, since thyroid tissue, which constituted the primary lesion, could not be accessed.

V was cut back by 2 bases and J by 0 bases, leaving a gap of 9 bases between them. CDR1 and CDR2, per the germline V gene, are MNHEY and SVGEGT. From the cysteine through the phenylalanine, the CDR3 covers 15 amino acids. The read is trimmed to its CDR3 DNA, 45 bases read in frame from base 1. What this sample's time point label stands for: newly diagnosed GD, antithyroid drugs for less than 3 months. RNA was extracted from PBMCs in TRIzol for both TCR sequencing and RNA sequencing. Graves' disease was diagnosed according to American Thyroid Association guidelines. Patients were recruited from an endocrinology department in Xi'an, China. Each patient gave about 8.1 milliliters of peripheral blood, collected in an EDTA anticoagulant tube. Ficoll Paque Plus density gradient separation was used to isolate PBMCs, and no further T cell sorting was performed. An Agilent 2100 Bioanalyzer and agarose gel were used to check RNA quality, while a NanoDrop 2000 measured RNA concentration.

Library generation was performed with multiplex PCR. This sample was sequenced with an Illumina HiSeq 4000. To build TCR beta libraries, CDR3 regions were amplified by Arm-PCR using iRepertoire HTBI primers. Gel purification was performed on PCR products prior to sequencing. The source study handled its data this way. A total of roughly 65 TRBV and 14 TRBJ segments were identified across samples and were used for gene usage analysis of CDR3 amino acid clonotypes. Filtered high-quality paired reads were merged into contigs using COPE and FqMerger. BLAST was used to align contigs to IMGT TRBV, TRBD and TRBJ reference genes, and CDR3 was defined according to IMGT. Clonotypes above 0.1% frequency were classified as highly expanded clones. Repertoire diversity was measured by Shannon entropy, and V-J evenness by the Gini coefficient. A clonotype was considered public if more than one individual shared it. TCRdb redid the processing of the public reads, applying fastp at Q25 and MiXCR, and retained in-frame beta chains. Each CDR3 protein appears once, grouped with its most common genes and DNA. TCRdb, not the authors, supplied the V and J calls. The sample contains about 560,000 distinct CDR3 sequences, roughly 16% of them found a single time. About 11% of the sample is in the top ten clones.

This sample was also put to use in a study of T cells in Graves' hyperthyroidism and ophthalmopathy. Per the second study: A patient counted as having stable Graves' hyperthyroidism if no progression to ophthalmopathy occurred over 18 months of follow-up. Hyperthyroidism patients were newly diagnosed, had a disease duration of under 2 months, and were aged 18 to 65 years. Patients with uncontrolled infections, other autoimmune diseases, pregnancy or lactation were excluded. Diagnoses were established on the basis of clinical symptoms, serum thyroxine and TRAb, thyroid ultrasound, and orbital computed tomography. The first round of RT-PCR for the TCR CDR3 was performed with the HTBI primer set and the Qiagen OneStep RT-PCR kit. Most expanded thyroid clonotypes (frequency above 0.001) were also detected in blood, a finding suggesting that blood repertoires may reflect thyroid immune responses. A 13 V-J signature model separated ophthalmopathy from stable hyperthyroidism, with approximately 87% sensitivity and 81% to 83% specificity in cross-validation and 80%/75% in testing. In validation, progression to ophthalmopathy was predicted by the model with 65% to 71% sensitivity and roughly 76% specificity, a median of around 6.5 months before onset. To identify distinguishing TCR V-J signatures, a discovery cohort of about 95 patients was used, comprising fewer than 45 with Graves' ophthalmopathy and some 60 with stable Graves' hyperthyroidism. An independent validation cohort of 18 to 20 hyperthyroidism patients and 17 patients who later progressed to ophthalmopathy tested prospective prediction of ophthalmopathy. For training and testing, the roughly 93 patients in the discovery cohort were randomly divided in a 7:3 ratio. In addition, the study compared T-cell repertoires in thyroid tissue and in blood from roughly six Graves' hyperthyroidism patients. Following sampling, methimazole starting at 30 mg daily was given to hyperthyroidism patients, and high-dose intravenous methylprednisolone was given to ophthalmopathy patients. Libraries were constructed in a second round of multiplex PCR, after which size selection and purification were carried out. Libraries were sequenced paired-end with 100 bp reads on an Illumina HiSeq2000. SOAPnuke was used to process the raw data, throwing out any read that contained adapters or uncalled bases, had a mean Phred below 15, or lacked an exact constant-primer or identifier match. High-quality paired reads were merged with COPE v1.2.5, and unique nucleotide sequences were defined as clonotypes. MiTCR v1.1 was used to align clonotypes to the IMGT TRBV, TRBD and TRBJ reference segments. The analysis was restricted to V-J combinations with a frequency above 0.0001, which together covered approximately 99% of the repertoires. A TCS score was defined as the ratio of F50 (clonal expansion) to E x V (chaos), with BLOSUM62-based TCRdist applied between CDR3 peptides within each V-J. Welch's t-statistics and random forest reduced roughly 540 V-J features to 10 to 15, which were used in a naive Bayes classifier (R e1071). Sample size was not statistically predetermined, and blinding of investigators to group allocation was not performed. According to the paper, TCR Vbeta CDR3 sequencing was carried out on some 130 peripheral blood samples, which came from over 40 ophthalmopathy, around 75 hyperthyroidism and roughly 17 progressor patients.

This material consisted of peripheral blood mononuclear cells (PBMCs), taken at new diagnosis, from a patient treated with antithyroid drugs. The receptor's source is a man younger than 35 with Graves disease. Donor details come from another sample of the same person, matched by shared clones. Rearrangement joined TRBV6-2 or TRBV6-3 to TRBJ2-3; the D gene lacks a confident call. In nucleotides, the sequence is TGTGCCAGCAGTTACCCGTTTCGTAGCACAGATACGCAGTATTTT. It specifies CASSYPFRSTDTQYF.